Presented here are 20 T cell receptor beta chains from one specimen sequenced in a study of T cell clonotyping in hematopoietic cell transplantation. Generated by immunoSEQ multiplex PCR, the TCRdb table keeps only in-frame clones and is missing some. This table has approximately 9,000 clones, 84% appearing once. The sequences come from PBMCs, collected at the time of graft-versus-host disease after allogeneic stem cell transplant. These receptors were collected from a male patient aged 60 to 75 who had an allogeneic stem cell transplant from an unrelated donor, so the T cells may come from the graft donor. Some clones in this sample may be carry-over from other donors' samples.

V gene TRBV6-5 combines with J gene TRBJ1-1; 9 bases are shared with TRBD1. The CDR3 is made up of 12 amino acids. V gave up 5 bases and J gave up 11 bases; unmatched junction bases: 6. Germline CDR1 is MNHEY and CDR2 is SVGAGI. The CDR3 here is CASSPGQGTAFF. CDR3 DNA sequence: TGTGCCAGCAGTCCCGGACAGGGGACGGCTTTCTTT.

The rearrangement joins TRBV7-9 to TRBJ1-2; no clear D. Germline-derived CDR1 and CDR2 are SEHNR and FQNEAQ (reference sequence). The CDR3 sequence is 13 residues long. Trimming stripped 2 bases from V and 8 bases from J, with 12 bases between. For the CDR3, the DNA is TGTGCCAGCAGCTTAAGGCCCCTAGACGGCTACACCTTC. It specifies CASSLRPLDGYTF. Based on the CDR3 plus reference TRBV7-9 and TRBJ1-2, the full variable domain is DTGVSQNPRHKITKRGQNVTFRCDPISEHNRLYWYRQTLGQGPEFLTYFQNEAQLEKSRLLSDRFSAERPKGSFSTLEIQRTEQGDSAMYLCASSLRPLDGYTFGSGTRLTVV.

The chain has TRBV7-8 and TRBJ1-5; no definite D call. Per germline, CDR1 SGHVS and CDR2 FQNEAQ. V lost 3 bases, J lost 5 bases, and 14 bases lay in between. The CDR3 has 15 residues. The CDR3 region has the DNA TGTGCCAGCAGCTTTAATGCGGGATACGATCAGCCCCAGCATTTT. Its translation is CASSFNAGYDQPQHF. Combining the CDR3 with reference TRBV7-8 and TRBJ1-5 gives the whole variable domain GAGVSQSPRYKVAKRGQDVALRCDPISGHVSLFWYQQALGQGPEFLTYFQNEAQLDKSGLPSDRFFAERPEGSVSTLKIQRTQQEDSAVYLCASSFNAGYDQPQHFGDGTRLSIL.

The genes are TRBV19 and TRBJ1-2, with D possibly TRBD1 on 5 matching bases. CDR3 size: 15 residues. Germline CDR1 is LNHDA and CDR2 is SQIVND (reference sequence). V gave up 9 bases and J gave up 5 bases, with 22 bases separating them. The CDR3 is CASNHDPGEGYGYTF. The CDR3 coding sequence is TGTGCCAGCAACCATGACCCGGGGGAAGGTTATGGCTACACCTTC.

The rearrangement uses TRBV19 and TRBJ1-6, with D unclear. The CDR3 extends over 14 amino acids. Germline CDR1 LNHDA, CDR2 SQIVND (reference sequence). V was trimmed by 5 bases and J by 7 bases, leaving 12 bases between them. Here the CDR3 DNA reads TGTGCCAGTAGTCCAAACAGTAGAAATTCACCCCTCCACTTT. Residues: CASSPNSRNSPLHF.

This clone is medium-sized by share. The chain links TRBV5-6 to TRBJ2-3; possibly TRBD1 for D (5 bases). The ends were cut back, 5 bases at V and 0 bases at J, with 13 bases in the middle. CDR3 length: 15 amino acids. Germline assignment: CDR1 SGHDT and CDR2 YYEEEE. CDR3 protein: CASRPWGRSTDTQYF. The CDR3 DNA reads as TGTGCCAGCAGGCCTTGGGGCAGAAGCACAGATACGCAGTATTTT.

J is TRBJ2-3 and V is TRBV10-3, with no clear D. The length of the CDR3 is 15 residues. Trimming cost V 11 bases and J 2 bases, with 20 bases left between them. Germline loops: CDR1 ENHRY, CDR2 SYGVKD. The CDR3: CACGVGGTHTDTQYF. As DNA, the CDR3 is TGTGCCTGTGGGGTTGGCGGAACGCACACAGATACGCAGTATTTT.

The CDR3 is CASSLGPSSGNTIYF. The CDR3 coding sequence is TGTGCCAGCAGCCTTGGACCAAGCTCTGGAAACACCATATATTTT. This chain links TRBV7-3 with TRBJ1-3; D not resolved. The CDR3 is 15 amino acids. Germline V gene sequence: CDR1 SGHTA, CDR2 FQGTGA. Trimming left V 5 bases short and J 0 bases short, with 11 bases between.

The rearrangement uses TRBV7-9 and TRBJ1-1, with a weak D call TRBD1 (5 bases). From germline, CDR1 is SEHNR and CDR2 FQNEAQ (reference sequence). The CDR3 consists of 13 residues. V lost 1 base and J lost 5, with 8 bases in between. In nucleotides, the CDR3 is TGTGCCAGCAGCTTAGGGGGGGAAACTGAAGCTTTCTTT. Translated: CASSLGGETEAFF.

V usage is TRBV5-8 and J usage is TRBJ1-1; TRBD1 is a possible D gene (5 bases). The CDR3 extends over 16 amino acids. Germline V gives CDR1 SGHTS, CDR2 YDEGEE. Trimming took off 0 bases at V and 0 bases at J, with 12 bases between the two ends. The CDR3 loop is CASSLEAGHMNTEAFF. The CDR3, as DNA: TGTGCCAGCAGCTTGGAGGCAGGGCACATGAACACTGAAGCTTTCTTT.

The rearrangement joins TRBV7-3 to TRBJ2-5, with D tentatively TRBD1 (5 bases). This CDR3 is 14 amino acids long. V lost 0 bases, J lost 3 bases, and 8 bases lay in between. The germline V gene encodes CDR1 SGHTA and CDR2 FQGTGA. The CDR3 nucleotides are TGTGCCAGCAGCTTAACAGGCAGGGAAGAGACCCAGTACTTC. This translates into CASSLTGREETQYF.

The chain links TRBV7-2 to TRBJ2-1; 12 nucleotides agree with TRBD2. CDR1 and CDR2 (germline): SGHTA, FQGNSA. This CDR3 is built from 15 residues. V gave up 5 bases and J gave up 10 bases; unmatched junction bases: 9. CDR3 bases: TGTGCCAGCAGCCAGGGCCTAGCGGGGGGGAGGGAGCAGTTCTTC. It translates to CASSQGLAGGREQFF.

The rearrangement joins TRBV19 to TRBJ1-1; 10 bases line up with TRBD1. The CDR3 is 13 amino acids. Germline V gene lookup returns CDR1 LNHDA and CDR2 SQIVND (reference sequence). Germline trimming cut 6 bases from V and 13 bases from J; bases unmatched to any gene: 11. The CDR3 here is CASRSRDRGLDFF. CDR3 sequence (DNA): TGTGCCAGTAGAAGCCGGGACAGGGGTCTCGATTTCTTT.

This clone is judged medium-sized. This sequence joins TRBV13 and TRBJ2-7; TRBD1 aligns across 10 bases. V was clipped by 0 bases and J by 6 bases; unmatched bases: 5. This CDR3 spans 15 amino acids. The germline V gene has CDR1 PRHDT and CDR2 FYEKMQ (reference sequence). As DNA, the CDR3 is TGTGCCAGCAGCTTAGGCCTTGGACAGGGGGGCGAGCAGTACTTC. Amino acid sequence: CASSLGLGQGGEQYF.

The rearrangement links TRBV5-1 to TRBJ2-7; TRBD1 matches at 8 bases. After removal of 1 base from V and 5 bases from J, the junction contained 17 bases not matched to a gene. The CDR3 covers 18 residues. CDR1 SGHRS and CDR2 YFSETQ come from the germline V gene. The CDR3 loop is CASSLLGRQGTRGNEQYF. The CDR3 DNA is TGCGCCAGCAGCTTGTTGGGCCGACAGGGGACCAGGGGGAACGAGCAGTACTTC. The full variable domain, completed using reference TRBV5-1 and TRBJ2-7, is KAGVTQTPRYLIKTRGQQVTLSCSPISGHRSVSWYQQTPGQGLQFLFEYFSETQRNKGNFPGRFSGRQFSNSRSEMNVSTLELGDSALYLCASSLLGRQGTRGNEQYFGPGTRLTVT.

The chain couples TRBV4-1 to TRBJ2-2; 7 bases align to TRBD2. The CDR3 length is 16 residues. The J segment lost 8 bases and the V segment lost 4 bases, leaving 13 bases of the junction unmatched. In germline, CDR1 is MGHRA, CDR2 YSYEKL. The CDR3 protein is CASSRSGVGGKGELFF. CDR3 sequence (DNA): TGCGCCAGCAGCCGGAGTGGCGTGGGGGGGAAGGGGGAGCTGTTTTTT.

The chain joins TRBV25-1 to TRBJ1-2; D not resolved. The germline gives CDR1 MGHDK, CDR2 SYGVNS. Trimming stripped 0 bases from V and 6 bases from J, with 11 bases between. This CDR3 contains 14 residues. The CDR3 reads CASSEYGGWDGYTF. In nucleotides, the CDR3 is TGTGCCAGCAGTGAATACGGCGGTTGGGATGGCTACACCTTC.

The table lists this clone with a few counts. This chain connects TRBV19 to TRBJ1-5, with D possibly matching TRBD1 (5 bases). Germline loops: CDR1 LNHDA, CDR2 SQIVND (reference sequence). The V end lost 3 bases, the J end lost 0 bases, and 12 bases lay between the germline ends. The CDR3 spans 16 residues. The CDR3 region is CASSIGEGISNQPQHF. CDR3 sequence (DNA): TGTGCCAGTAGTATTGGTGAGGGGATTAGCAATCAGCCCCAGCATTTT.

This chain links TRBV7-2 with TRBJ1-5; D perhaps matches TRBD1 (6 bases). This CDR3 is 18 amino acids long. V was clipped by 2 bases and J by 1 base, with 18 bases between them. CDR1 and CDR2 (germline): SGHTA, FQGNSA. The CDR3 sequence: CASSLNRVAVGSNQPQHF. Written as DNA, the CDR3 is TGTGCCAGCAGCTTAAACAGGGTGGCGGTCGGGAGCAATCAGCCCCAGCATTTT.

The chain uses TRBV10-3 and TRBJ1-2; D perhaps matches TRBD1 (6 bases). Germline CDR1 reads ENHRY; CDR2 reads SYGVKD. The CDR3 is 15 amino acids. V lost 3 bases, J lost 2 bases, and 13 bases lay in between. CDR3 in amino acids: CAISEGVGGNYGYTF. CDR3 nucleotide sequence: TGTGCCATCAGTGAAGGCGTAGGGGGGAACTATGGCTACACCTTC.